The 26 T cell receptor beta chains below come from one sample, sequenced in a study of blood T cell repertoires in COVID-19. Assay used: immunoSEQ multiplex PCR; TCRdb lists only in-frame clones, some missing. Of 120,000 to 150,000 clones listed, roughly 80% are singletons. Material for sequencing was peripheral blood. All receptors derive from a human donor in a cohort sampled during active COVID-19.

J is TRBJ1-4 and V is TRBV15; 10 bases match TRBD1. Germline values: CDR1 LNHNV, CDR2 YYDKDF (reference sequence). Trimming took 1 base from V and 11 from J; bases not matched to a gene: 1. The CDR3 totals 13 residues. Here the CDR3 reads CATSRGGQGKLFF. The CDR3 DNA sequence: TGTGCCACCAGCAGAGGGGGACAGGGGAAACTGTTTTTT.

The chain links TRBV28 to TRBJ2-6; D is possibly TRBD2 (6 bases). From germline, CDR1 is MDHEN and CDR2 SYDVKM. The CDR3 contains 17 residues. V was cut by 6 bases and J by 4 bases, with 19 bases left in between. Here the CDR3 DNA reads TGTGCCAGCAGCGGCGGGTCGCGGGGAGTCGGGGCCAACGTCCTGACTTTC. This codes for CASSGGSRGVGANVLTF.

This clone has only a few counts. The chain combines TRBV20-1 with TRBJ1-5; TRBD1 is a possible D gene (5 bases). CDR1 DFQATT and CDR2 SNEGSKA come from the germline V gene (reference sequence). The V end lost 4 bases, the J end lost 1 base, and 11 bases lay between the germline ends. The CDR3 sequence is 14 residues long. The CDR3, as DNA: TGCAGTGCTATTGAAGGGGCGAGCAATCAGCCCCAGCATTTT. This codes for CSAIEGASNQPQHF.

The chain is built from TRBV30 and TRBJ1-2, with D unresolved. Germline values: CDR1 GTSNPN, CDR2 SVGIG (reference sequence). The CDR3 extends over 11 amino acids. The V gene lost 3 bases and the J gene lost 5 bases, with 7 bases spanning the gap. CDR3 DNA sequence: TGTGCCTGGAGGGTAACTTATGGCTACACCTTC. Its translation is CAWRVTYGYTF.

This rearrangement joins TRBV5-8 to TRBJ1-4; 9 bases match TRBD1. CDR1 SGHTS and CDR2 YDEGEE come from the germline V gene. Trimming cost V 2 bases and J 6 bases; bases outside gene matches: 5. This CDR3 has 15 residues. The CDR3 reads CASSFAQGAYEKLFF. CDR3 bases: TGTGCCAGCAGCTTCGCACAGGGGGCGTATGAAAAACTGTTTTTT.

The CDR3 here is CASSPHPSSNQPQHF. CDR3 nucleotide sequence: TGTGCCAGCAGTCCCCACCCGAGTAGCAATCAGCCCCAGCATTTT. V is TRBV28 and J is TRBJ1-5; D gene unclear. CDR1 and CDR2 (germline): MDHEN, SYDVKM. V lost 5 bases and J lost 0, with 11 bases in between. The CDR3 is made up of 15 amino acids.

The gene calls are TRBV4-1 and TRBJ2-1; TRBD2 matches at 7 bases. The V gene end was trimmed by 4 bases and the J gene end by 3 bases; junction bases not matched to a gene: 9. This CDR3 region has 16 residues. Per the germline V gene, CDR1 is MGHRA and CDR2 is YSYEKL. The CDR3 is CASSPPSSGLYNEQFF. Written as DNA, the CDR3 is TGCGCCAGCAGCCCTCCTTCTAGCGGTCTCTACAATGAGCAGTTCTTC.

This clone was seen just once. V and J are TRBV9 and TRBJ1-2; D perhaps matches TRBD1 (6 bases). This CDR3 region has 13 residues. Germline assignment: CDR1 SGDLS and CDR2 YYNGEE. V shed 0 bases and J shed 6 bases, with 9 bases lying between them. The CDR3 DNA reads TGTGCCAGCAGCGTAGCGTGGGGGCATGGCTACACCTTC. This translates into CASSVAWGHGYTF.

This clone was picked up a small number of times. The chain uses TRBV7-2 and TRBJ2-7, with 8 bases fitting TRBD1. Germline CDR1 and CDR2: SGHTA and FQGNSA. CDR3 size: 14 residues. V was clipped by 8 bases and J by 0 bases; unmatched bases: 6. DNA for the CDR3: TGTGCCAGCGGCGACAGGGGCGGCTCCTACGAGCAGTACTTC. It encodes CASGDRGGSYEQYF.

The CDR3: CASSPYRGGEKLFF. CDR3 coding DNA: TGCGCCAGCAGCCCTTATCGAGGGGGAGAAAAACTGTTTTTT. The chain employs TRBV5-1 and TRBJ1-4; the D gene is possibly TRBD1 (6 bases). V lost 4 bases, J lost 8 bases, and 15 bases lay in between. The CDR3 runs to 14 residues. Germline loops: CDR1 SGHRS, CDR2 YFSETQ. Full variable domain (rest looked up from reference TRBV5-1 and TRBJ1-4): KAGVTQTPRYLIKTRGQQVTLSCSPISGHRSVSWYQQTPGQGLQFLFEYFSETQRNKGNFPGRFSGRQFSNSRSEMNVSTLELGDSALYLCASSPYRGGEKLFFGSGTQLSVL.

This clone was found once. The chain couples TRBV7-2 to TRBJ2-5; 11 nucleotides align to TRBD1. The CDR3 consists of 15 residues. Germline V CDR1 and CDR2: SGHTA, FQGNSA. The V segment lost 3 bases and the J segment 4 bases; nucleotides outside the gene matches: 4. The CDR3 here is CASSFRDRGIETQYF. Written as DNA, the CDR3 is TGTGCCAGCAGCTTCCGGGACAGGGGGATAGAGACCCAGTACTTC.

V usage is TRBV5-4 and J usage is TRBJ1-1, with 7 positions matching TRBD1. Germline CDR1 is SGHNT and CDR2 is YYREEE (reference sequence). This CDR3 region has 15 residues. J lost 2 bases, V lost 4 bases, and 8 bases had no gene match. The CDR3 sequence is CASSERQGVNTEAFF. CDR3 nucleotide sequence: TGTGCCAGCAGCGAAAGACAGGGCGTAAACACTGAAGCTTTCTTT.

The V gene is TRBV5-1, the J gene TRBJ1-4; 8 bases agree with TRBD1. Per the germline V gene, CDR1 is SGHRS and CDR2 is YFSETQ. V shed 4 bases, J shed 7 bases, and the junction held 9 bases outside the gene matches. This CDR3 spans 15 amino acids. The CDR3: CASSRGQGRSEKLFF. CDR3 bases: TGCGCCAGCAGCAGAGGACAGGGTCGGAGTGAAAAACTGTTTTTT.

The chain couples TRBV5-1 to TRBJ2-4; TRBD2 is a possible D gene (6 bases). The germline CDR1 and CDR2 sequences are SGHRS and YFSETQ. V lost 6 bases to trimming and J lost 8 bases, with 18 bases between them. This CDR3 comprises 14 residues. The CDR3 loop is CASTPRGFEDIQYF. The CDR3 DNA is TGCGCCAGCACCCCCCGGGGGTTTGAAGACATTCAGTACTTC.

A single count supports this clone. The chain links TRBV30 to TRBJ1-5; D remains unclear. This CDR3 is 14 amino acids long. The V end was cut by 1 base, the J end by 5 bases, with 12 bases between. Germline V gene sequence: CDR1 GTSNPN, CDR2 SVGIG (reference sequence). The CDR3 reads CAWSEARRDQPQHF. In DNA, the CDR3 is TGTGCCTGGAGTGAGGCGAGGAGGGATCAGCCCCAGCATTTT.

The rearrangement joins TRBV5-1 to TRBJ1-1, with TRBD1 matching over 7 bases. J gave up 4 bases and V 4 bases, and 10 bases lay outside the gene matches. CDR3 length: 15 residues. Germline loops: CDR1 SGHRS, CDR2 YFSETQ. CDR3 sequence reads: CASSPRTGEVTEAFF. The DNA for the CDR3 is TGCGCCAGCAGCCCGCGAACAGGGGAGGTCACTGAAGCTTTCTTT.

The chain is built from TRBV5-6 and TRBJ2-7; D not resolved. Germline V gene sequence: CDR1 SGHDT, CDR2 YYEEEE. The CDR3 is 15 amino acids. The V and J ends lost 0 bases and 2 bases respectively, with 12 bases between them. This chain's CDR3 is CASSLARPRPYEQYF. The CDR3 DNA sequence: TGTGCCAGCAGCTTGGCGCGGCCCCGTCCCTACGAGCAGTACTTC.

V is TRBV18 and J is TRBJ2-1, with 15 positions matching TRBD2. J gave up 4 bases and V 3 bases, and 7 bases lay outside the gene matches. Germline CDR1 and CDR2: KGHSH and LQKENI. This CDR3 has 18 residues. In nucleotides, the CDR3 is TGTGCCAGCTCACCTGGGACTAGCGGGGGGTTCACTTACAATGAGCAGTTCTTC. It encodes CASSPGTSGGFTYNEQFF.

The gene calls are TRBV10-3 and TRBJ1-6; 7 bases map to TRBD1. V shed 7 bases, J shed 7 bases, and the junction held 7 bases outside the gene matches. The length of the CDR3 is 14 residues. Germline lookup yields CDR1 ENHRY and CDR2 SYGVKD. The CDR3 DNA is TGTGCCATCAACCCAGGACAGGAAAATTCACCCCTCCACTTT. Its protein product is CAINPGQENSPLHF.

The chain links TRBV7-3 to TRBJ2-3, with a weak D call TRBD2 (6 bases). CDR1 and CDR2 from the germline V gene are SGHTA and FQGTGA. The length of the CDR3 is 15 residues. V was cut by 0 bases and J by 6 bases, with 13 bases left in between. The CDR3: CASSLTPGVGDTQYF. CDR3 bases: TGTGCCAGCAGCTTAACCCCGGGGGTAGGGGATACGCAGTATTTT.

This rearrangement joins TRBV5-1 to TRBJ1-1; a weak D match, TRBD1 (6 bases). V was clipped by 3 bases and J by 1 base, with 7 bases between them. Germline V gene lookup returns CDR1 SGHRS and CDR2 YFSETQ. The CDR3 is 13 residues long. In nucleotides, the CDR3 is TGCGCCAGCAGCTCGACAGGGAACACTGAAGCTTTCTTT. It encodes CASSSTGNTEAFF.

The CDR3 bases are TGTGCCAGCAGCTTTAGACTAGCGGTTTATGCAGATACGCAGTATTTT. Translation gives CASSFRLAVYADTQYF. The chain uses TRBV11-3 and TRBJ2-3; TRBD2 matches at 9 bases. Germline lookup yields CDR1 SGHNT and CDR2 YENEEA. This CDR3 contains 16 residues. With V trimmed by 3 bases and J by 4 bases, 8 bases remained unmatched.

V is TRBV6-5 and J is TRBJ2-1; D unresolved. The ends were cut back, 8 bases at V and 5 bases at J, with 16 bases in the middle. The CDR3 totals 14 residues. Germline loops: CDR1 MNHEY, CDR2 SVGAGI. DNA of the CDR3: TGTGCCAGCGCTGGAACCGACTTCCACAATGAGCAGTTCTTC. Residues: CASAGTDFHNEQFF.

The chain employs TRBV3-1 (or the pseudogene TRBV3-2) and TRBJ2-1; the D gene is possibly TRBD2 (7 bases). The CDR3 is made up of 16 amino acids. Germline V gene data show CDR1 as LGHDT and CDR2 as YNNKEL (reference sequence). Trimming removed 0 bases at V and 8 bases at J, with 17 bases between. The CDR3 nucleotides read TGTGCCAGCAGCCAAGATCTCTTACGCGGGGGCGATGAGCAGTTCTTC. This translates into CASSQDLLRGGDEQFF.

The CDR3 DNA is TGTGCCAGCAGTCCTCTGGGCCCCTACAATGAGCAGTTCTTC. Translated, it gives CASSPLGPYNEQFF. This chain links TRBV7-2 with TRBJ2-1, with D unresolved. This CDR3 contains 14 residues. Germline values: CDR1 SGHTA, CDR2 FQGNSA. V was trimmed by 6 bases and J by 2 bases, leaving 11 bases between them.

The chain carries TRBV7-8 and TRBJ2-1; D possibly corresponds to TRBD2 (6 bases). Trimming removed 5 bases from V and 9 bases from J, with 17 bases in between. CDR1 and CDR2 from the germline V gene are SGHVS and FQNEAQ. The CDR3 runs 14 residues. The CDR3 DNA reads as TGTGCCAGCAGCCCCCGGTGGGGGGTTCTTGAGCAGTTCTTC. This sequence encodes CASSPRWGVLEQFF.